The 19 T cell receptor beta chains below all came from one sample that was sequenced in a study of blood T cell repertoires in COVID-19. Generated by immunoSEQ multiplex PCR, the TCRdb table keeps only in-frame clones and is missing some. This sample has more than 100,000 clones, with roughly 84% found just once. Sequenced material: peripheral blood. These receptors were collected from a man aged 55-75 years with acute or convalescent COVID-19.

The gene calls are TRBV30 and TRBJ2-5; 11 nucleotides match TRBD2. CDR3 length equals 15 residues. V was pared by 3 bases and J by 0 bases, with 3 bases of the junction left unmatched. Germline V lookup: CDR1 GTSNPN, CDR2 SVGIG (reference sequence). The CDR3 coding sequence is TGTGCCTGGAGGAAGGGACTAGCGGACCAAGAGACCCAGTACTTC. Translated: CAWRKGLADQETQYF.

This clone was detected only a few times. This sequence joins TRBV10-1 and TRBJ2-7, with 7 nucleotides matching TRBD1. The CDR3 loop spans 14 amino acids. J lost 3 bases, V lost 5 bases, and 7 bases had no gene match. Germline loops: CDR1 WNHNN, CDR2 SYGVQD (reference sequence). In DNA, the CDR3 is TGCGCCAGCAGTACCCATACAGGGGTCTACGAGCAGTACTTC. The encoded protein is CASSTHTGVYEQYF.

The chain links TRBV30 to TRBJ1-2; 8 nucleotides match TRBD1. CDR3 length equals 12 residues. Germline CDR1 and CDR2: GTSNPN and SVGIG (reference sequence). The trim removed 4 bases at V and 4 bases at J, leaving 2 bases unmatched. Written as DNA, the CDR3 is TGTGCCTGGAATACAGGGGGCTATGGCTACACCTTC. Protein product: CAWNTGGYGYTF.

The chain couples TRBV10-3 to TRBJ2-3, with 8 nucleotides matching TRBD2. Germline V gene lookup returns CDR1 ENHRY and CDR2 SYGVKD. This CDR3 is built from 14 residues. The trim removed 6 bases at V and 4 bases at J, leaving 6 bases unmatched. The CDR3, as DNA: TGTGCCATCAGGGCGGGACTAGAAGCAGATACGCAGTATTTT. Translating gives CAIRAGLEADTQYF.

The rearrangement joins TRBV5-4 to TRBJ2-3; TRBD2 is a possible D gene (5 bases). This CDR3 is 14 amino acids long. In germline, CDR1 is SGHNT, CDR2 YYREEE (reference sequence). Trimming took 1 base from V and 2 from J, leaving 8 bases between them. For the CDR3, the DNA is TGTGCCAGCAGCTTGAACGGGGTCACAGATACGCAGTATTTT. Translating it yields CASSLNGVTDTQYF.

V is TRBV19 and J is TRBJ1-5; 8 bases are a match to TRBD1. Losses at the gene ends were 5 bases for V and 6 bases for J; bases not matched to a gene: 6. Germline loops: CDR1 LNHDA, CDR2 SQIVND (reference sequence). CDR3 length: 14 residues. CDR3 protein: CASSPGGIGQPQHF. The CDR3 nucleotides read TGTGCCAGTAGTCCAGGGGGCATCGGTCAGCCCCAGCATTTT.

The rearrangement joins TRBV19 to TRBJ2-1; TRBD1 matches 9 bases. The V gene end was trimmed by 5 bases and the J gene end by 15 bases; junction bases not matched to a gene: 8. The CDR3 is 12 amino acids. Germline V gives CDR1 LNHDA, CDR2 SQIVND (reference sequence). The CDR3 sequence: CASSSRDREPFF. CDR3 nucleotide sequence: TGTGCCAGTAGTTCCCGGGACAGGGAACCGTTCTTC.

This clone appeared once. The genes are TRBV9 and TRBJ2-5; possibly TRBD2 for D (5 bases). CDR1 and CDR2 (germline): SGDLS, YYNGEE. V was clipped by 2 bases and J by 4 bases, with 15 bases between them. The CDR3 totals 15 residues. The CDR3 reads CASSVGGIMGETQYF. The CDR3 bases are TGTGCCAGCAGCGTTGGAGGTATAATGGGAGAGACCCAGTACTTC.

A few counts support this clone. This chain links TRBV10-3 with TRBJ1-1; no firm D call. Germline V gene lookup returns CDR1 ENHRY and CDR2 SYGVKD. Trimming removed 2 bases at V and 2 bases at J, with 9 bases between. CDR3 size: 14 residues. The CDR3: CAISEGGRNTEAFF. The CDR3 DNA follows: TGTGCCATCAGTGAGGGCGGCAGAAACACTGAAGCTTTCTTT.

J is TRBJ2-7 and V is TRBV5-1; 8 nucleotides line up with TRBD1. Germline V gene lookup returns CDR1 SGHRS and CDR2 YFSETQ. Trimming removed 4 bases from V and 3 bases from J; junction bases left unmatched: 6. The CDR3 loop spans 14 amino acids. The CDR3 is CASSPRDRNYEQYF. The CDR3 DNA reads as TGCGCCAGCAGCCCCCGGGACAGGAACTACGAGCAGTACTTC.

The chain couples TRBV24-1 to TRBJ2-7; TRBD1 matches 12 bases. Trimming removed 12 bases from V and 4 bases from J; junction bases left unmatched: 6. The CDR3 is made up of 13 amino acids. The V gene's germline CDR1 is KGHDR and CDR2 SFDVKD. The CDR3 sequence: CAPGDRGRYEQYF. CDR3 bases: TGTGCCCCCGGGGACAGGGGGCGGTACGAGCAGTACTTC.

J is TRBJ1-3 and V is TRBV5-6, with D unresolved. The V gene's germline CDR1 is SGHDT and CDR2 YYEEEE. Trimming removed 0 bases from V and 6 bases from J, with 7 bases in between. The CDR3 has 13 amino acids. The DNA for the CDR3 is TGTGCCAGCAGCTTGGCCATAGAAAACACCATATATTTT. Its translation: CASSLAIENTIYF.

This sequence joins TRBV9 and TRBJ1-4; tentatively, D is TRBD1 (6 bases). Germline assignment: CDR1 SGDLS and CDR2 YYNGEE. The CDR3 contains 19 residues. V was pared by 7 bases and J by 0 bases, with 25 bases between. The CDR3 DNA follows: TGTGCCAGCGAACGCAGGGGTCCGGAGTACCGTACAACTAATGAAAAACTGTTTTTT. Amino acids: CASERRGPEYRTTNEKLFF.

V is TRBV7-3 and J is TRBJ2-3; D is possibly TRBD2 (5 bases). CDR1 is SGHTA and CDR2 is FQGTGA in the germline V gene. V was trimmed by 5 bases and J by 3 bases, leaving 12 bases between them. The CDR3 loop spans 14 amino acids. CDR3 loop: CASSHEGFTDTQYF. The CDR3 DNA sequence: TGTGCCAGCAGCCACGAGGGTTTTACAGATACGCAGTATTTT.

The rearrangement uses TRBV19 and TRBJ2-7; 7 bases agree with TRBD2. Trimming removed 2 bases from V and 6 bases from J; junction bases left unmatched: 7. Germline CDR1 reads LNHDA; CDR2 reads SQIVND (reference sequence). The CDR3 has 14 amino acids. CDR3 protein: CASSIKAGAGEQYF. As DNA, the CDR3 is TGTGCCAGTAGTATAAAGGCGGGAGCGGGCGAGCAGTACTTC.

The chain links TRBV27 to TRBJ1-4; TRBD1 is a possible D gene (6 bases). Per germline, CDR1 MNHEY and CDR2 SMNVEV (reference sequence). CDR3 length equals 15 residues. Trimming removed 6 bases from V and 5 bases from J, with 16 bases in between. CDR3: CASSSKQGRNEKLFF. Written as DNA, the CDR3 is TGTGCCAGCAGCTCAAAACAGGGAAGGAATGAAAAACTGTTTTTT.

The chain couples TRBV18 to TRBJ2-3; D not resolved. V was shortened by 0 bases and J by 3 bases, with 7 bases between the two germline ends. The CDR3 totals 14 residues. The germline V gene encodes CDR1 KGHSH and CDR2 LQKENI. CDR3 in DNA: TGTGCCAGCTCACCACCGAGTACTACAGATACGCAGTATTTT. Amino acids: CASSPPSTTDTQYF.

This chain links TRBV5-1 with TRBJ2-2, with TRBD1 identical over 9 bases. CDR1 is SGHRS and CDR2 is YFSETQ in the germline V gene. The CDR3 covers 16 residues. Trimming cost V 3 bases and J 0 bases; bases outside gene matches: 3. The chain's CDR3 is CASSSRQGANTGELFF. The CDR3 DNA is TGCGCCAGCAGCTCGAGACAGGGGGCGAACACCGGGGAGCTGTTTTTT. Full variable domain (outside the CDR3, taken from reference TRBV5-1 and TRBJ2-2): KAGVTQTPRYLIKTRGQQVTLSCSPISGHRSVSWYQQTPGQGLQFLFEYFSETQRNKGNFPGRFSGRQFSNSRSEMNVSTLELGDSALYLCASSSRQGANTGELFFGEGSRLTVL.

The CDR3 loop is CASRLTGSYYEQYF. CDR3 in DNA: TGTGCCAGCAGGTTGACAGGGTCCTACTACGAGCAGTACTTC. This sequence joins TRBV7-9 and TRBJ2-7; the match to TRBD1 covers 7 bases. Germline trimming cut 6 bases from V and 3 bases from J; bases unmatched to any gene: 8. CDR3 length: 14 amino acids. The germline V gene has CDR1 SEHNR and CDR2 FQNEAQ (reference sequence).